Following are 21 T cell receptor beta chains from one sample sequenced in a study of OX40 agonist ivuxolimab in advanced cancers. Repertoires were generated with immunoSEQ multiplex PCR, while TCRdb's copy carries only in-frame clones and drops some. The sample lists about 78,000 clones, approximately 88% occurring once. The sequenced sample was CD4+ or CD8+ T cells sorted from blood, obtained in a trial of the OX40 agonist ivuxolimab. These receptors were obtained from an adult with an advanced solid tumor such as melanoma, head and neck, liver or kidney cancer.

The rearrangement links TRBV5-1 to TRBJ2-3; the D call may be TRBD1 or TRBD2 (6 bases each). The CDR3 covers 15 residues. Germline lookup yields CDR1 SGHRS and CDR2 YFSETQ. The germline V and J ends were trimmed by 0 bases and 5 bases, with 13 bases remaining between them. CDR3 amino acids: CASSLVGGRGDTQYF. CDR3 bases: TGCGCCAGCAGCTTGGTGGGAGGCAGGGGAGATACGCAGTATTTT.

The chain joins TRBV7-2 to TRBJ1-3; possible D gene TRBD1, 5 bases. The V gene lost 5 bases and the J gene lost 0 bases, with 14 bases spanning the gap. The CDR3 has 16 amino acids. CDR1 SGHTA and CDR2 FQGNSA come from the germline V gene. The CDR3 coding sequence is TGTGCCAGCAGCCAGGGTAGGACTTTCTCTGGAAACACCATATATTTT. This encodes CASSQGRTFSGNTIYF.

Only a few counts were recorded for this clone. The rearrangement joins TRBV18 to TRBJ2-5; D remains ambiguous. V was cut by 3 bases and J by 5 bases, with 13 bases left in between. The germline V gene encodes CDR1 KGHSH and CDR2 LQKENI. The CDR3 spans 14 residues. CDR3 residues: CASSPSGPRETQYF. The CDR3 DNA sequence: TGTGCCAGCTCACCCTCAGGCCCGAGGGAGACCCAGTACTTC.

V and J are TRBV6-4 and TRBJ1-4; perhaps TRBD1 as D (5 bases). From germline, CDR1 is MRHNA and CDR2 SNTAGT. Trimming stripped 6 bases from V and 4 bases from J, with 18 bases between. CDR3 size: 16 residues. The CDR3 loop reads CASREAGRRVNEKLFF. CDR3 in DNA: TGTGCCAGCAGAGAAGCAGGGAGAAGGGTTAATGAAAAACTGTTTTTT.

V and J are TRBV6-6 and TRBJ1-3; 9 bases agree with TRBD1. Germline V gene sequence: CDR1 MNHNY, CDR2 SVGAGI (reference sequence). Trimming at V came to 6 bases and at J to 8 bases, leaving 14 bases not matched to a gene. CDR3 length: 16 amino acids. The CDR3 bases are TGTGCCAGCAGATCCCCGGGACAGGGAATTATGGACACCATATATTTT. Its protein is CASRSPGQGIMDTIYF.

The CDR3: CASSGHSADTQYF. CDR3 DNA: TGTGCCAGCAGCGGCCATAGCGCAGATACGCAGTATTTT. The chain joins TRBV11-3 to TRBJ2-3, with D perhaps TRBD2 (5 bases). There are 13 residues in the CDR3. The V end was cut by 5 bases, the J end by 4 bases, with 10 bases between. Germline CDR1 is SGHNT and CDR2 is YENEEA.

This rearrangement joins TRBV25-1 to TRBJ1-2; D is perhaps TRBD1 (6 bases). V was clipped by 6 bases and J by 4 bases, with 12 bases between them. This CDR3 region has 13 residues. The germline V gene encodes CDR1 MGHDK and CDR2 SYGVNS. This CDR3 is CASSLTGFYGYTF. The CDR3 region has the DNA TGTGCCAGCAGCCTGACAGGATTCTATGGCTACACCTTC.

The chain couples TRBV14 to TRBJ2-2; possibly TRBD1 for D (5 bases). V was shortened by 1 base and J by 7 bases, with 7 bases between the two germline ends. This CDR3 region has 13 residues. From germline, CDR1 is SGHDN and CDR2 FVKESK. CDR3 region: CASSQVRGGELFF. The CDR3 nucleotides read TGTGCCAGCAGCCAAGTAAGGGGCGGGGAGCTGTTTTTT. Full variable domain (outside the CDR3, taken from reference TRBV14 and TRBJ2-2): EAGVTQFPSHSVIEKGQTVTLRCDPISGHDNLYWYRRVMGKEIKFLLHFVKESKQDESGMPNNRFLAERTGGTYSTLKVQPAELEDSGVYFCASSQVRGGELFFGEGSRLTVL.

The chain employs TRBV7-2 and TRBJ2-2; a possible D gene is TRBD2 (6 bases). This CDR3 comprises 15 residues. Trimming pared 5 bases from V and 6 bases from J, leaving 16 bases between. Germline lookup yields CDR1 SGHTA and CDR2 FQGNSA. The CDR3 loop is CASSKWGVASGELFF. DNA for the CDR3: TGTGCCAGCAGCAAGTGGGGGGTAGCGTCCGGGGAGCTGTTTTTT. Full variable domain (rest looked up from reference TRBV7-2 and TRBJ2-2): GAGVSQSPSNKVTEKGKDVELRCDPISGHTALYWYRQSLGQGLEFLIYFQGNSAPDKSGLPSDRFSAERTGGSVSTLTIQRTQQEDSAVYLCASSKWGVASGELFFGEGSRLTVL.

The chain is built from TRBV13 and TRBJ1-4; TRBD1 might be the D (5 bases). The CDR3 contains 12 residues. Germline CDR1 is PRHDT and CDR2 is FYEKMQ (reference sequence). The germline V and J ends were trimmed by 1 base and 13 bases, with 10 bases remaining between them. The CDR3 loop is CASSLDPGTLFF. Written as DNA, the CDR3 is TGTGCCAGCAGCTTAGACCCAGGGACACTGTTTTTT.

This chain uses TRBV5-5 with TRBJ2-7; 9 bases map to TRBD1. The CDR3 loop spans 15 amino acids. The ends lost 0 bases at V and 5 bases at J; junction bases unmatched: 6. CDR1 and CDR2 from the germline V gene are SGHKS and YYEKEE (reference sequence). The CDR3 sequence: CASSLGGTGLDEQYF. Written as DNA, the CDR3 is TGTGCCAGCAGCTTGGGGGGGACAGGGTTGGACGAGCAGTACTTC.

The chain employs TRBV7-2 and TRBJ2-3; no clear D. Deletions cut 5 bases from V and 5 bases from J, with 11 bases between. The germline gives CDR1 SGHTA, CDR2 FQGNSA. This CDR3 has 13 amino acids. The CDR3 reads CASSRAKQDTQYF. The CDR3, as DNA: TGTGCCAGCAGCAGAGCGAAACAAGATACGCAGTATTTT.

As regards this clone: This sample also contains other DNA sequences that code for the same CDR3. The chain carries TRBV4-3 and TRBJ2-5; D is unresolved. Germline CDR1 LGHNA, CDR2 YSLEER. The CDR3 has 14 amino acids. The V gene lost 0 bases and the J gene lost 3 bases, with 8 bases spanning the gap. The CDR3 DNA is TGCGCCAGCAGCCAAGAAGGTTTGGAAGAGACCCAGTACTTC. This sequence encodes CASSQEGLEETQYF.

This clone was observed a single time. The gene calls are TRBV18 and TRBJ2-3, with 8 bases identical to TRBD1. CDR3 size: 17 residues. Per the germline V gene, CDR1 is KGHSH and CDR2 is LQKENI. V gave up 2 bases and J gave up 1 base; unmatched junction bases: 8. The CDR3 here is CASSPTGTGLRTDTQYF. CDR3 coding DNA: TGTGCCAGCTCACCAACCGGGACAGGTCTGCGCACAGATACGCAGTATTTT.

The chain links TRBV7-2 to TRBJ1-1, with 10 positions matching TRBD1. V lost 1 base and J lost 5; bases outside the gene matches: 1. The CDR3 sequence is 14 residues long. Looked up from germline, CDR1 is SGHTA and CDR2 is FQGNSA. The DNA of the CDR3 is TGTGCCAGCAGCTTAGTGGGACAGGGGACTGAAGCTTTCTTT. Encoded protein: CASSLVGQGTEAFF.

The V call is TRBV5-1, the J call TRBJ2-2, with TRBD2 identical over 9 bases. Germline V CDR1 and CDR2: SGHRS, YFSETQ. There are 14 residues in the CDR3. Trimming cost V 2 bases and J 5 bases; bases outside gene matches: 1. The CDR3 region has the DNA TGCGCCAGCAGCTTTCTAGCGGGGACCGGGGAGCTGTTTTTT. It translates to CASSFLAGTGELFF.

The rearrangement uses TRBV6-5 and TRBJ2-4, with 7 bases fitting TRBD1. Germline CDR1 is MNHEY and CDR2 is SVGAGI. The V segment lost 6 bases and the J segment 2 bases; nucleotides outside the gene matches: 4. CDR3 size: 14 residues. The chain's CDR3 is CASRMGQSKNIQYF. The CDR3 DNA reads TGTGCCAGCAGAATGGGACAGTCCAAAAACATTCAGTACTTC.

This chain links TRBV29-1 with TRBJ2-4, with D maybe TRBD1 (6 bases). The germline V and J ends were trimmed by 6 bases and 8 bases, with 11 bases remaining between them. This CDR3 comprises 11 residues. Per the germline V gene, CDR1 is SQVTM and CDR2 is ANQGSEA. The CDR3 spells CSVDSGDIQYF. The CDR3 bases are TGCAGCGTGGACAGTGGGGACATTCAGTACTTC.

This clone was observed a handful of times. This rearrangement joins TRBV19 to TRBJ1-4, with 8 bases matching TRBD1. Germline V gives CDR1 LNHDA, CDR2 SQIVND (reference sequence). The CDR3 contains 14 residues. J gave up 6 bases and V 7 bases, and 7 bases lay outside the gene matches. For the CDR3, the DNA is TGTGCCAGTAAAGGCAGGGGGCGCGATGAAAAACTGTTTTTT. Its translation is CASKGRGRDEKLFF.

The rearrangement joins TRBV4-3 to TRBJ2-3, with a tentative D call TRBD2 (5 bases). The CDR3 is made up of 14 amino acids. Germline assignment: CDR1 LGHNA and CDR2 YSLEER. V was shortened by 0 bases and J by 10 bases, with 14 bases between the two germline ends. CDR3 amino acids: CASSQDASPRAQYF. CDR3 in DNA: TGCGCCAGCAGCCAAGATGCTAGCCCACGGGCGCAGTATTTT.

The CDR3 nucleotides read TGTGCCAGCAGCTTAGGGCTGGGAGGAACCGGGGAGCTGTTTTTT. It translates to CASSLGLGGTGELFF. The chain carries TRBV7-7 and TRBJ2-2; weak D call: TRBD2 (6 bases). The length of the CDR3 is 15 residues. Per the germline V gene, CDR1 is SSHAT and CDR2 is FNYEAQ (reference sequence). V was cut by 1 base and J by 5 bases, with 11 bases left in between.